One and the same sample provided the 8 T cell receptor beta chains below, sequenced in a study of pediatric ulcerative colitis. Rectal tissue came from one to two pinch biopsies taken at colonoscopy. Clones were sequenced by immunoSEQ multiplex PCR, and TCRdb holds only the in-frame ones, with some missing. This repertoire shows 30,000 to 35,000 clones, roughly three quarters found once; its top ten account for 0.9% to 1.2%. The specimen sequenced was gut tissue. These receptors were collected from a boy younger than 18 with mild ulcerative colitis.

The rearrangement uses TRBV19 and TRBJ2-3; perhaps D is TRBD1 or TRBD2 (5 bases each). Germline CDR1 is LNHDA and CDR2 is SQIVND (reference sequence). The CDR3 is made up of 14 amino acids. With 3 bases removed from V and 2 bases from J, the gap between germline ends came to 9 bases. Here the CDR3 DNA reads TGTGCCAGTAGTATCGGGACCTACACAGATACGCAGTATTTT. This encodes CASSIGTYTDTQYF.

Here the CDR3 reads CASTRDRGNQPQHF. CDR3 in DNA: TGTGCCAGCACCCGGGACAGGGGAAATCAGCCCCAGCATTTT. The chain employs TRBV6-1 and TRBJ1-5; 10 nucleotides agree with TRBD1. The V gene's germline CDR1 is MNHNS and CDR2 SASEGT. This CDR3 has 14 residues. Trimming took 7 bases from V and 4 from J; bases not matched to a gene: 4.

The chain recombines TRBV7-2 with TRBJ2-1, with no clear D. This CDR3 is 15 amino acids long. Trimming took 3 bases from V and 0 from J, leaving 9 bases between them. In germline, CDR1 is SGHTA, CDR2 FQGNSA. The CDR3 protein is CASSFTIDSYNEQFF. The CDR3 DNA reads TGTGCCAGCAGCTTCACTATTGACTCCTACAATGAGCAGTTCTTC.

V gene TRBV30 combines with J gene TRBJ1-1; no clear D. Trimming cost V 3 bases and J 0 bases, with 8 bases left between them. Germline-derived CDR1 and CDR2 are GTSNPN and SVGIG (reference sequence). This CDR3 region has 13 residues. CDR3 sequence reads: CAWRWGMNTEAFF. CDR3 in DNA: TGTGCCTGGAGGTGGGGAATGAACACTGAAGCTTTCTTT.

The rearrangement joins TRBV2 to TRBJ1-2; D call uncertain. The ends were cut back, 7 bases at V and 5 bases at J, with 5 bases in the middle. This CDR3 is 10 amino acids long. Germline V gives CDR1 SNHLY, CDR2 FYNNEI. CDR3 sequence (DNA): TGTGCCAGCATTAAGTATGGCTACACCTTC. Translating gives CASIKYGYTF. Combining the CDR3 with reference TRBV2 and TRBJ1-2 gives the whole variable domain EPEVTQTPSHQVTQMGQEVILRCVPISNHLYFYWYRQILGQKVEFLVSFYNNEISEKSEIFDDQFSVERPDGSNFTLKIRSTKLEDSAMYFCASIKYGYTFGSGTRLTVV.

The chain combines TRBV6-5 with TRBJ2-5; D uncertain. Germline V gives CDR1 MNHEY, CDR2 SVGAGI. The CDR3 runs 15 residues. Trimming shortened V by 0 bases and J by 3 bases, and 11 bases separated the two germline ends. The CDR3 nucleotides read TGTGCCAGCAGTTACTCGTTTTGGGGAAAAGAGACCCAGTACTTC. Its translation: CASSYSFWGKETQYF.

The CDR3 sequence: CASSLRVSGQTYNEQFF. The DNA for the CDR3 is TGTGCCAGCAGTTTAAGAGTTTCGGGACAGACATACAATGAGCAGTTCTTC. This chain links TRBV27 with TRBJ2-1; TRBD1 matches at 7 bases. The germline gives CDR1 MNHEY, CDR2 SMNVEV (reference sequence). V shed 2 bases, J shed 4 bases, and the junction held 11 bases outside the gene matches. The CDR3 spans 17 residues.

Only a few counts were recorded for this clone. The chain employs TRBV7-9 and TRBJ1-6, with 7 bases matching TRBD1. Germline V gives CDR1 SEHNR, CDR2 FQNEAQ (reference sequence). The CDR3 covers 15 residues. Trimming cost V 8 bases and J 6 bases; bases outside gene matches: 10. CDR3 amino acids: CASRDRTHLNSPLHF. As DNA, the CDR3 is TGTGCCAGCCGGGACAGAACCCACCTTAATTCACCCCTCCACTTT. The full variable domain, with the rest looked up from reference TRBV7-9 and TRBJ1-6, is DTGVSQNPRHKITKRGQNVTFRCDPISEHNRLYWYRQTLGQGPEFLTYFQNEAQLEKSRLLSDRFSAERPKGSFSTLEIQRTEQGDSAMYLCASRDRTHLNSPLHFGNGTRLTVT.